These 4 T cell receptor beta chains originate from one sample sequenced in a study of cytomegalovirus exposure and HLA in healthy donors. The PCR ran on 60 Vbeta and 13 Jbeta primers. The assay was immunoSEQ multiplex PCR, and TCRdb's table has in-frame clones only and misses some. This sample's clone table lists 29,000 or so clones. Sample: PBMCs. The receptor set was obtained from a man in his thirties or forties in good health and CMV-seronegative.

The rearrangement links TRBV28 to TRBJ1-5; a weak D match, TRBD1 (6 bases). V shed 2 bases and J shed 1 base, with 9 bases lying between them. There are 15 residues in the CDR3. Germline V gene data show CDR1 as MDHEN and CDR2 as SYDVKM. The CDR3 coding sequence is TGTGCCAGCAGTTTACTACAGGGAAGCAATCAGCCCCAGCATTTT. The encoded protein is CASSLLQGSNQPQHF.

The chain is built from TRBV7-8 and TRBJ2-7; TRBD1 agrees at 7 bases. The CDR3 runs to 15 residues. The V and J ends lost 4 bases and 1 base, in that order; junction bases with no gene match: 7. CDR1 is SGHVS and CDR2 is FQNEAQ in the germline V gene. CDR3 bases: TGTGCCAGCAGCTCCCTTTGGACAGGATCCTACGAGCAGTACTTC. The encoded protein is CASSSLWTGSYEQYF.

DNA for the CDR3: TGTGCCAGCAGTGAAGCTGTTGGGAGCTCCAGGGTCCTGACTTTC. It specifies CASSEAVGSSRVLTF. The V and J genes are TRBV2 and TRBJ2-6, with D tentatively TRBD2 (5 bases). The CDR3 has 15 residues. The V gene lost 0 bases and the J gene lost 13 bases, with 16 bases spanning the gap. CDR1 and CDR2 (germline): SNHLY, FYNNEI.

The chain has TRBV5-1 and TRBJ2-3, with 9 bases identical to TRBD1. Germline CDR1 reads SGHRS; CDR2 reads YFSETQ. The CDR3 length is 15 residues. V was clipped by 4 bases and J by 3 bases; unmatched bases: 6. CDR3 residues: CASSGGTGRTDTQYF. The CDR3 nucleotides are TGCGCCAGCAGCGGGGGGACAGGGAGAACAGATACGCAGTATTTT.